The 5 T cell receptor beta chains below come from one sample, sequenced in a study of beta chain features in type 1 diabetes (dated by TCRdb to 2016 to 2019). Beyond this particular receptor, the publication reports: Type 1 diabetes patients showed a moderate but significant shortening of TCRB CDR3 length in all four CD4+ subsets.

Libraries were made using the immunoSEQ multiplex PCR assay. The High Capacity cDNA Reverse Transcription Kit was used to reverse transcribe all of the isolated RNA, meaning that expressed TCRB transcripts were what got sequenced. The table comes from immuneACCESS by way of TCRdb, which keeps in-frame sequences with V and J called. Part of the clones is missing from these tables; in studies checked, under half for an unresolved V gene and the rest for unknown reasons. The sample table contains 100,000 to 150,000 clones; only one count was recorded for about 10% of them. Around 0.7% of the sample comes from the top ten. Their antigen targets remain unknown. The sample taken for sequencing was central memory CD4+ T cells from blood. These receptors were collected from a man aged 25-40 years with type 1 diabetes.

J is TRBJ2-5 and V is TRBV19, with 9 bases fitting TRBD2. The V gene end was trimmed by 3 bases and the J gene end by 2 bases; junction bases not matched to a gene: 4. From germline, CDR1 is LNHDA and CDR2 SQIVND (reference sequence). CDR3 length equals 15 residues. DNA for the CDR3: TGTGCCAGTAGTATCGGGACTAGCCTACAAGAGACCCAGTACTTC. This sequence encodes CASSIGTSLQETQYF.

This clone was picked up a small number of times. J is TRBJ2-5 and V is TRBV18; 8 bases are a match to TRBD2. With V trimmed by 4 bases and J by 4 bases, 8 bases remained unmatched. The germline V gene encodes CDR1 KGHSH and CDR2 LQKENI. The CDR3 runs 15 residues. The CDR3 sequence: CASSLRRLAGETQYF. The CDR3, as DNA: TGTGCCAGCTCACTACGAAGGCTAGCGGGAGAGACCCAGTACTTC.

This clone was counted a few times. The chain combines TRBV6-6 with TRBJ1-5; TRBD1 might be the D (5 bases). The germline CDR1 and CDR2 sequences are MNHNY and SVGAGI (reference sequence). The CDR3 runs 16 residues. The V and J ends lost 5 bases and 4 bases respectively, with 18 bases between them. The CDR3 sequence: CASSPPRQWANQPQHF. CDR3 bases: TGTGCCAGCAGTCCGCCCCGACAGTGGGCTAATCAGCCCCAGCATTTT.

V and J are TRBV5-1 and TRBJ1-2; D gene unclear. The CDR3 length is 15 residues. Germline-derived CDR1 and CDR2 are SGHRS and YFSETQ. The ends were cut back, 0 bases at V and 10 bases at J, with 19 bases in the middle. The CDR3 region is CASSLVESSSLDYTF. The CDR3 region has the DNA TGCGCCAGCAGCTTGGTTGAAAGCTCATCCCTAGACTACACCTTC.

This chain connects TRBV15 to TRBJ1-2, with 9 bases lining up with TRBD1. Per germline, CDR1 LNHNV and CDR2 YYDKDF (reference sequence). This CDR3 spans 14 amino acids. The junction had 7 bases not matched to a gene; V was cut back by 5 bases and J by 6 bases. The CDR3 region is CATSSRDRVNGYTF. The CDR3 coding sequence is TGTGCCACCAGCTCCCGGGACAGGGTAAATGGCTACACCTTC.